This T cell receptor beta chain was found in a study of blood T cell repertoires in COVID-19. Repertoires were generated with immunoSEQ multiplex PCR, while TCRdb's copy carries only in-frame clones and drops some. The table has some 200,000 clones, 65% to 90% seen once. For recovered donors of Cohort 3, there were two negative PCRs, clearance, or symptom resolution. The sample consisted of PBMCs or T cells enriched from blood (not recorded which). The sequence was obtained from a middle-aged man who had recovered from COVID-19.

CDR3 in DNA: TGTGCCATCAGTGGAAGCGCTGGGGGCATAGATACGCAGTATTTT. Translated, it gives CAISGSAGGIDTQYF. The chain links TRBV10-3 to TRBJ2-3; D possibly corresponds to TRBD1 (6 bases). The CDR3 contains 15 residues. CDR1 and CDR2 (germline): ENHRY, SYGVKD. V lost 4 bases and J lost 5, with 16 bases in between.